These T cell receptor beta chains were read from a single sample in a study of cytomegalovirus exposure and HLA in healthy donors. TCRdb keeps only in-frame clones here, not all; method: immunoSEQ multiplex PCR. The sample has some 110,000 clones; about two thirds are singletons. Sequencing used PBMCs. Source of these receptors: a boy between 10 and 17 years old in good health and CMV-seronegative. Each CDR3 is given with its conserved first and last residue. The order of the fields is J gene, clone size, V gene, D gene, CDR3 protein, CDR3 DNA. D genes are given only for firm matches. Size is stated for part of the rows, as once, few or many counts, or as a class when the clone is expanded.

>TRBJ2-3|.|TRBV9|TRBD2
CASSVGASGSTDTQYF
TGTGCCAGCAGCGTAGGGGCTAGCGGATCCACAGATACGCAGTATTTT
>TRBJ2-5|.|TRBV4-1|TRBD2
CASKVLAGTQETQYF
TGCGCCAGCAAGGTCCTAGCGGGGACCCAAGAGACCCAGTACTTC
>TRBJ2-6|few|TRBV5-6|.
CASSLSPPGLGANVLTF
TGTGCCAGCAGCCTATCCCCGCCAGGGTTAGGGGCCAACGTCCTGACTTTC
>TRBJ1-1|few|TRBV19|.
CASRPRGEAFF
TGTGCCAGTAGACCAAGGGGTGAAGCTTTCTTT
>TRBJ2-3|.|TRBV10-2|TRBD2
CASTGTSARLLLTDTQYF
TGCGCCAGCACCGGGACTAGCGCCAGATTGCTCCTCACAGATACGCAGTATTTT
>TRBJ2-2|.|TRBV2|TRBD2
CASSKIAGGVTGELFF
TGTGCCAGCAGTAAAATAGCGGGAGGGGTAACCGGGGAGCTGTTTTTT
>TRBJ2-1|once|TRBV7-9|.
CASTGGKEQFF
TGTGCCAGCACCGGAGGCAAGGAGCAGTTCTTC
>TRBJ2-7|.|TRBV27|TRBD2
CASSLLLAGGPREQYF
TGTGCCAGCAGTCTACTCCTAGCGGGAGGGCCTAGGGAGCAGTACTTC
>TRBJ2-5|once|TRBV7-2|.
CASSTQTGLQETQYF
TGTGCCAGCAGCACACAAACGGGACTCCAAGAGACCCAGTACTTC
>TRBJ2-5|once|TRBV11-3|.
CASRSGGETQYF
TGTGCCAGCAGATCAGGAGGGGAGACCCAGTACTTC
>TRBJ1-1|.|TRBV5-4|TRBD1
CASSRPQGAYWTEAFF
TGTGCCAGCAGTCGACCACAGGGGGCTTATTGGACTGAAGCTTTCTTT
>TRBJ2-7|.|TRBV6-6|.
CASSQDTSYEQYF
TGTGCCAGCAGTCAGGACACATCCTACGAGCAGTACTTC
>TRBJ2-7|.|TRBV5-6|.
CASSYVLDRPYYEQYF
TGTGCCAGCAGCTACGTCCTGGACAGACCTTACTACGAGCAGTACTTC
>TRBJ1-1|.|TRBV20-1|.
CSARDFEAFF
TGCAGTGCTAGGGACTTTGAAGCTTTCTTT
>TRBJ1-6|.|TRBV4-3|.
CASSQATGATLHF
TGCGCCAGCAGCCAGGCTACAGGAGCCACCCTCCACTTT
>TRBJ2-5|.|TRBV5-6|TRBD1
CASSFLSEGLGTGPYF
TGTGCCAGCAGCTTCTTGTCTGAGGGCTTAGGGACAGGGCCGTACTTC
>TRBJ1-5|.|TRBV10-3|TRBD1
CAISGQGSSQPQHF
TGTGCCATCAGTGGACAGGGGTCGAGTCAGCCCCAGCATTTT
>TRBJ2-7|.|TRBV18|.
CASSPPRDMGYEQYF
TGTGCCAGCTCACCACCCCGGGACATGGGCTACGAGCAGTACTTC
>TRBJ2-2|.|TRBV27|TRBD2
CASSFGREGNTGELFF
TGTGCCAGCAGTTTCGGGCGGGAGGGGAACACCGGGGAGCTGTTTTTT
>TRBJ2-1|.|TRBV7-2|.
CASSFGGNYNEQFF
TGTGCCAGCAGCTTTGGCGGAAACTACAATGAGCAGTTCTTC
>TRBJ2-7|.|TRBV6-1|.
CASSLLESYEQYF
TGTGCCAGCAGTTTACTAGAGTCATACGAGCAGTACTTC
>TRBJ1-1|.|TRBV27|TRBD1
CASSWTGPLGAAEAFF
TGTGCCAGCAGTTGGACAGGTCCACTTGGGGCGGCTGAAGCTTTCTTT
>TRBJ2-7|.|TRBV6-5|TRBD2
CASSRLAGGYEQYF
TGTGCCAGCAGTCGACTAGCGGGAGGGTACGAGCAGTACTTC
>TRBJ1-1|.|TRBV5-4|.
CASSAQRWDTEAFF
TGTGCCAGCAGCGCTCAGCGGTGGGACACTGAAGCTTTCTTT
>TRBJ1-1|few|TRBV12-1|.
CASSDSGGGSEAFF
TGTGCCAGCAGCGACTCAGGGGGAGGATCTGAAGCTTTCTTT
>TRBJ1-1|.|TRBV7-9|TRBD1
CASSLPTGLEMNTEAFF
TGTGCCAGCAGCTTACCGACAGGGTTAGAGATGAACACTGAAGCTTTCTTT
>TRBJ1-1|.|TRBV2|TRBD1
CASTLTGGYTEAFF
TGTGCCAGCACCCTGACAGGGGGCTACACTGAAGCTTTCTTT
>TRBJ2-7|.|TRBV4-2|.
CASSRLAVSYEQYF
TGTGCCAGCAGCCGGTTAGCGGTCTCCTACGAGCAGTACTTC
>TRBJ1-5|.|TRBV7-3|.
CASSRGPNQPQHF
TGTGCCAGCAGCCGAGGCCCCAATCAGCCCCAGCATTTT
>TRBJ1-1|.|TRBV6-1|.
CASGRGGTLTEAFF
TGTGCCAGCGGGAGGGGAGGGACACTGACGGAAGCTTTCTTT
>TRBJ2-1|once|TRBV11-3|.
CASSSREAGAYNEQFF
TGTGCCAGCAGCTCCCGGGAGGCGGGGGCATACAATGAGCAGTTCTTC
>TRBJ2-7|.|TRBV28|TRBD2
CASSPTSGRREQYF
TGTGCCAGCAGCCCGACTAGCGGGAGGCGGGAGCAGTACTTC
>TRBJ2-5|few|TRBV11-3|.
CASSFRMRDQETQYF
TGTGCCAGCAGCTTTCGGATGCGGGATCAAGAGACCCAGTACTTC
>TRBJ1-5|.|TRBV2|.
CASRGEFSQPQHF
TGTGCCAGCCGGGGGGAGTTTAGTCAGCCCCAGCATTTT
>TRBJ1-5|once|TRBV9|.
CASSVAGNQPQHF
TGTGCCAGCAGCGTAGCCGGGAATCAGCCCCAGCATTTT
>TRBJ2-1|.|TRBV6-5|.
CASSYSSGTEQFF
TGTGCCAGCAGTTACTCTTCCGGGACAGAGCAGTTCTTC
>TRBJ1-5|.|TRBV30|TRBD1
CAWRNPDREAQPQHF
TGTGCCTGGAGGAACCCGGACAGGGAGGCTCAGCCCCAGCATTTT
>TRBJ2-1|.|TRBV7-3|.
CASSLNPGYNEQFF
TGTGCCAGCAGCTTAAATCCCGGCTACAATGAGCAGTTCTTC
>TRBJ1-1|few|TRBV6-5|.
CASTQGQGEAFF
TGTGCCAGCACCCAGGGACAAGGTGAAGCTTTCTTT
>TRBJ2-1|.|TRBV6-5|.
CASSYALSEEQFF
TGTGCCAGCAGTTACGCCTTAAGCGAAGAGCAGTTCTTC
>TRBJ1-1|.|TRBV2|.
CASSESGKNTEAFF
TGTGCCAGCAGTGAGTCAGGGAAGAACACTGAAGCTTTCTTT
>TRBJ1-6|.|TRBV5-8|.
CASSAERSYNSPLHF
TGTGCCAGCAGCGCGGAACGCTCCTATAATTCACCCCTCCACTTT
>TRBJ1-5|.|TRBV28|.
CASTQPLRGAPQPQHF
TGTGCCAGCACTCAACCCTTGCGGGGGGCGCCCCAGCCCCAGCATTTT
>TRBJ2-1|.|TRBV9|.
CASSVELPAPGPYNEQFF
TGTGCCAGCAGCGTAGAGCTACCGGCCCCAGGCCCCTACAATGAGCAGTTCTTC
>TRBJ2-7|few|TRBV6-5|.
CASSRYPQGDYEQYF
TGTGCCAGCAGCCGATACCCCCAAGGGGACTACGAGCAGTACTTC
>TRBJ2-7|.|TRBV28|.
CASSLVSSYEQYF
TGTGCCAGCAGTTTGGTTAGCTCCTACGAGCAGTACTTC
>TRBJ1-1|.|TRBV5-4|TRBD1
CASSGGTGEEESTSTEAFF
TGTGCCAGCAGCGGGGGGACAGGCGAGGAAGAATCGACGAGCACTGAAGCTTTCTTT
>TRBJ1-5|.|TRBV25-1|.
CASSEYPREVNQPQHF
TGTGCCAGCAGTGAATATCCCAGGGAAGTCAATCAGCCCCAGCATTTT
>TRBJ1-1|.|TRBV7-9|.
CASSLSPRGNTEAFF
TGTGCCAGCAGCTTATCCCCCAGGGGCAACACTGAAGCTTTCTTT
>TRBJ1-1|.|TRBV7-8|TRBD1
CASSLSGGNTEAFF
TGTGCCAGCAGCTTATCAGGGGGAAACACTGAAGCTTTCTTT
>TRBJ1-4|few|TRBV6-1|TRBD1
CASSTEGATNEKLFF
TGTGCCAGCAGTACCGAGGGGGCGACTAATGAAAAACTGTTTTTT